Listed below are T cell receptor beta chains from one sample, sequenced in a study of shared clonotypes between healthy human individuals. TCRdb's table, derived via immunoSEQ multiplex PCR, lists solely in-frame clones and lacks some. The table has some 1.5 million clones, 95% to 99% seen once; the top ten hold roughly 0.42%. Material: naive CD4+ T cells sorted from blood. All receptors come from a man aged 30 to 45 in good health. Both conserved end residues are part of each CDR3.

TRBV7-8	TRBJ1-5	CASSLADRYSNQPQHF
TRBV20-1	TRBJ2-7	CSAISYEQYF
TRBV9	TRBJ1-2	CASSVVSEGNYGYTF
TRBV19	TRBJ2-1	CASSKGQPGDEQFF
TRBV14	TRBJ2-5	CASSPGVFEYQETQYF
TRBV27	TRBJ2-7	CASSTTGGYEQYF
TRBV7-6	TRBJ2-7	CASSEDRGIYEQYF
TRBV10-1	TRBJ2-7	CASSRGPSSYEQYF
TRBV5-5	TRBJ2-4	CASSLVQTQNIQYF
TRBV2	TRBJ2-6	CASSEARGLLSGANVLTF